This entry lists 7 T cell receptor beta chains sequenced from one sample in a study of tissue T cells after allogeneic stem cell transplantation. Sequencing used immunoSEQ multiplex PCR; TCRdb keeps in-frame clones, though not all of them. The data hold some 6,100 clones, with 40% to 50% observed a single time. Time point noted: mouse harvest day 14 after allogeneic transplant. Mouse grafts combined 10^7 T-cell-depleted bone marrow cells with 10^6 splenic CD5+ T cells. Sample: gut tissue. These receptors came from a female BALB/c mouse given C57BL/6 T cells with graft-versus-host disease after an allogeneic hematopoietic cell transplant.

Regarding this clone: Each gene name is a mouse one. The read terminates 1 residue before the CDR3 end, so the remaining end is supplied by the germline J gene. The gene calls are TRBV19 and TRBJ2-1; either TRBD1 or TRBD2 may fit D (5 bases each). The CDR3 is made up of 12 amino acids. Germline V gene sequence: CDR1 FNHDT, CDR2 SITEND (reference sequence). Trimming cost V 8 bases and J 0 bases, with 6 bases left between them. CDR3 region: CARGVNYAEQFF. CDR3 bases read: TGTGCCAGGGGGGTTAACTATGCTGAGCAGTTC.

In regard to this clone: Here the gene names and germline are mouse. Read coverage stops 1 residue before the CDR3 terminus; the germline J gene supplies the remainder. The chain links TRBV26 to TRBJ1-1; D remains unclear. CDR1 is KGHPV and CDR2 is FQNQEV in the germline V gene (reference sequence). The CDR3 has 13 amino acids. V lost 2 bases to trimming and J lost 1 base, with 5 bases between them. The sequenced part of the CDR3 DNA is TGTGCCAGCAGTCTGGGCAGAAACACAGAAGTCTTC. This codes for CASSLGRNTEVF. The full CDR3 protein is CASSLGRNTEVFF.

Only a few counts were recorded for this clone. Germline and genes here are mouse. The read falls 1 residue short of the CDR3 end, and the missing part is taken from the germline J gene. The chain uses TRBV26 and TRBJ2-7, with D possibly TRBD1 on 6 matching bases. Germline CDR1 KGHPV, CDR2 FQNQEV (reference sequence). V was trimmed by 4 bases and J by 3 bases, leaving 10 bases between them. CDR3 length: 13 amino acids. This chain's CDR3 is CASSPRDIYEQYF. CDR3 bases read: TGTGCCAGCAGTCCCCGGGACATCTATGAACAGTAC.

As concerns this clone: Germline and genes: mouse. The CDR3 end is not reached by the read, which stops 1 residue before it; the germline J gene fills it in. This sample also contains other DNA sequences that code for the same CDR3. The chain employs TRBV26 and TRBJ2-2; possible D gene TRBD1, 6 bases. The germline gives CDR1 KGHPV, CDR2 FQNQEV (reference sequence). This CDR3 comprises 14 residues. Trimming took 4 bases from V and 0 from J, leaving 6 bases between them. CDR3 DNA, as far as it was read: TGTGCCAGCAGTCGGACAGCAAACACCGGGCAGCTCTAC. This translates into CASSRTANTGQLY. The entire CDR3 reads CASSRTANTGQLYF.

Note on this clone: The listed genes are named as in mouse. From the germline J gene comes the end of the CDR3, since the read stops 1 residue before it. This chain joins TRBV12-1 and TRBJ2-4, with D uncertain. From germline, CDR1 is SGHSN and CDR2 HYEKVE. Trimming removed 0 bases from V and 0 bases from J, with 3 bases in between. The CDR3 contains 13 residues. The CDR3 bases that were read are TGTGCCAGCTCTCTCGTTAGTCAAAACACCTTGTAC. Translation gives CASSLVSQNTLY. The full CDR3 reads CASSLVSQNTLYF.

As concerns this clone: Gene names denote mouse genes. The read comes to an end 1 residue before the CDR3 does, leaving the germline J gene to fill in the end. The J gene is TRBJ1-1, the V gene TRBV26; D is unresolved. The CDR3 is made up of 13 amino acids. V dropped 5 bases and J dropped 1 base, with 8 bases sitting between them. CDR1 and CDR2 from the germline V gene are KGHPV and FQNQEV (reference sequence). CDR3 bases read: TGTGCCAGCAGTAAGGCAGGGAACACAGAAGTCTTC. Translating it yields CASSKAGNTEVF. The CDR3 in its entirety is CASSKAGNTEVFF.

Details on this clone: The genes and germline here are from mouse. Read coverage stops 1 residue before the CDR3 terminus; the germline J gene supplies the remainder. This chain joins TRBV26 and TRBJ2-5, with 7 bases aligning to TRBD2. Trimming removed 2 bases from V and 2 bases from J; junction bases left unmatched: 4. CDR3 size: 15 residues. The germline gives CDR1 KGHPV, CDR2 FQNQEV (reference sequence). The CDR3 DNA, read in part, is TGTGCCAGCAGTCTGGGGCTGGGGGTCCAAGACACCCAGTAC. It yields the protein CASSLGLGVQDTQY. The complete CDR3 protein is CASSLGLGVQDTQYF.